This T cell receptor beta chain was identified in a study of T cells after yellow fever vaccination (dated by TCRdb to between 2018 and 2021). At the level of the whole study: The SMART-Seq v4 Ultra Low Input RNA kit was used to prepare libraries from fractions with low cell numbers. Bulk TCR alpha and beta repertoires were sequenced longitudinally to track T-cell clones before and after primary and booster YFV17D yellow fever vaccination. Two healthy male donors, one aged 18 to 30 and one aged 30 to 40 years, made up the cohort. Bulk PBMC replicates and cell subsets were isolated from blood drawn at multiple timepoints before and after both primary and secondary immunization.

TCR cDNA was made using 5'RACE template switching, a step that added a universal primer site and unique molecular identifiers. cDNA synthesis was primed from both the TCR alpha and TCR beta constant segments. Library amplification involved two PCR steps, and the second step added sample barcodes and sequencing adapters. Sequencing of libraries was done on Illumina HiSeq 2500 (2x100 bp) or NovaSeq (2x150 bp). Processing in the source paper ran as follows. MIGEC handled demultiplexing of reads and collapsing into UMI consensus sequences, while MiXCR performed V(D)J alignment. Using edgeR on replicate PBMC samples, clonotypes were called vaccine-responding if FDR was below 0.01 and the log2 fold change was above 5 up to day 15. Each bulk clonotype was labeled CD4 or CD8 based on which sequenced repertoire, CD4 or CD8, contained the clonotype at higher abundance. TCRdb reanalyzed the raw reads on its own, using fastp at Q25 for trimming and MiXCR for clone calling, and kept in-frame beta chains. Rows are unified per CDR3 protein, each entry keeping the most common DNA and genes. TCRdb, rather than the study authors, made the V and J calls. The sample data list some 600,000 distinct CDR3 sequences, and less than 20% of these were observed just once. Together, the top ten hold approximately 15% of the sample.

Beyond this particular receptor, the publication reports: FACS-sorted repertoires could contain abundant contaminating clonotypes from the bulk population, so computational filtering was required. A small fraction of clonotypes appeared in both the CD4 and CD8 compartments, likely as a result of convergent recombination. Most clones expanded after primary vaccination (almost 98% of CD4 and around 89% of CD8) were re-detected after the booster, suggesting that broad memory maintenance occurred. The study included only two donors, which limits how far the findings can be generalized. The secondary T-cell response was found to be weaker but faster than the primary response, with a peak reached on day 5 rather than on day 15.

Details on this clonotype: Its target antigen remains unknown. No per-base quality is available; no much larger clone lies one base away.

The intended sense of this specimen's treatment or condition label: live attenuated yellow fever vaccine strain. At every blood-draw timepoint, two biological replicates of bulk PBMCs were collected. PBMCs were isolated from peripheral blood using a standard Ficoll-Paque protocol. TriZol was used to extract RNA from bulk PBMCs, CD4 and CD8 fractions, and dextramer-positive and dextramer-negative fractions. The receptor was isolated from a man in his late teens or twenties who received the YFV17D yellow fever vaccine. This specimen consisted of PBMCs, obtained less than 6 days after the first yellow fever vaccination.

The CDR3 in this case is CASSPRGFDYGYTF. The sequenced DNA is TGCGCCAGCAGCCCCCGCGGTTTTGATTATGGCTACACCTTC. Recombination joined TRBV4-1 with TRBJ1-2; there is no confident call for the D gene. CDR1 is given as MGHRA and CDR2 as YSYEKL, both from the germline V gene. The V end loses 4 bases and the J end loses 5 bases, and a stretch of 14 bases separates them. The CDR3 runs 14 residues from the cysteine to the phenylalanine. Only the CDR3 DNA is retained, 42 bases long and in frame from the first base.